These 5 T cell receptor beta chains originate from one sample sequenced in a study of long-term antiretroviral therapy in people with HIV. Researchers report immunoSEQ v3.0 was run at survey level. Repertoires were generated with immunoSEQ multiplex PCR, while TCRdb's copy carries only in-frame clones and drops some. The repertoire holds about 20,000 clones, 75% to 90% seen once, with around 8.3% in the top ten. The sample here was unsorted PBMCs, taken 1.2 years after starting antiretroviral therapy. The receptors originated from a woman between 40 and 50 years old with HIV.

This chain connects TRBV6-5 to TRBJ2-5; 9 bases line up with TRBD2. CDR3 length equals 16 residues. Germline loops: CDR1 MNHEY, CDR2 SVGAGI. After removal of 0 bases from V and 2 bases from J, the junction contained 4 bases not matched to a gene. The CDR3, as DNA: TGTGCCAGCAGTTACTCAGGGACTAGCAAACAAGAGACCCAGTACTTC. This encodes CASSYSGTSKQETQYF.

On this clone itself: At one boundary the junction diverges from the germline segment, which might be a read error. The V gene is TRBV7-7, the J gene TRBJ2-1; a possible D gene is TRBD2 (5 bases). The CDR3 contains 14 residues. The germline V gene has CDR1 SSHAT and CDR2 FNYEAQ (reference sequence). CDR3 loop: CASSFGPGYNERFF. As DNA, the CDR3 is TGTGCTAGCAGCTTCGGCCCGGGATACAATGAGCGGTTCTTC.

The chain carries TRBV27 and TRBJ2-7; D possibly corresponds to TRBD2 (5 bases). The CDR3 contains 16 residues. V was shortened by 5 bases and J by 5 bases, with 22 bases between the two germline ends. Germline V gives CDR1 MNHEY, CDR2 SMNVEV (reference sequence). The CDR3 is CASSPFPSGLGDEQYF. CDR3 sequence (DNA): TGTGCCAGCAGTCCCTTCCCCAGCGGACTCGGCGACGAGCAGTACTTC.

The chain combines TRBV4-1 with TRBJ2-3, with TRBD2 as a possible D gene (6 bases). V gave up 1 base and J gave up 2 bases, with 19 bases separating them. The CDR3 consists of 18 residues. Germline CDR1 and CDR2: MGHRA and YSYEKL. The CDR3 spells CASSQVGDPGLYTDTQYF. The CDR3, as DNA: TGCGCCAGCAGCCAAGTTGGGGACCCGGGACTTTACACAGATACGCAGTATTTT.

The chain carries TRBV5-4 and TRBJ2-5; the D gene is possibly TRBD1 (5 bases). V lost 5 bases, J lost 5 bases, and 13 bases lay in between. The CDR3 totals 13 residues. Germline-derived CDR1 and CDR2 are SGHNT and YYREEE (reference sequence). The CDR3 here is CASSKGQLETQYF. The CDR3 bases are TGTGCCAGCAGTAAGGGGCAATTGGAGACCCAGTACTTC.